A single sample is the source of the 32 T cell receptor beta chains below, sequenced in a study of blood T cell repertoires in COVID-19. Libraries were prepared by immunoSEQ multiplex PCR; TCRdb keeps only in-frame clonotypes and omits some of them. Altogether fewer than 140,000 clones are present, about 80% being singletons, with the ten largest covering 11% to 15%. The source material was peripheral blood. These receptors were obtained from a woman aged 55-75 years with acute or convalescent COVID-19.

A single count supports this clone. The chain carries TRBV5-1 and TRBJ2-7; 9 positions agree with TRBD2. CDR1 and CDR2 from the germline V gene are SGHRS and YFSETQ. The CDR3 length is 15 residues. The ends lost 6 bases at V and 6 bases at J; junction bases unmatched: 13. The CDR3 is CASTSGASGIIEQYF. For the CDR3, the DNA is TGCGCCAGCACCTCCGGGGCTAGCGGGATTATCGAGCAGTACTTC. Together with reference TRBV5-1 and TRBJ2-7, the CDR3 gives the full variable domain: KAGVTQTPRYLIKTRGQQVTLSCSPISGHRSVSWYQQTPGQGLQFLFEYFSETQRNKGNFPGRFSGRQFSNSRSEMNVSTLELGDSALYLCASTSGASGIIEQYFGPGTRLTVT.

The V call is TRBV3-1 (or the pseudogene TRBV3-2), the J call TRBJ2-1; tentative D call: TRBD2 (6 bases). In germline, CDR1 is LGHDT, CDR2 YNNKEL (reference sequence). CDR3 length: 12 residues. Deletions cut 5 bases from V and 7 bases from J, with 9 bases between. DNA of the CDR3: TGTGCCAGCAGCTTAGCGGAGAATGAGCAGTTCTTC. This gives the protein CASSLAENEQFF.

The J gene is TRBJ2-2, the V gene TRBV5-1, with 8 nucleotides matching TRBD1. This CDR3 spans 17 amino acids. V was clipped by 2 bases and J by 3 bases; unmatched bases: 9. Germline V gene lookup returns CDR1 SGHRS and CDR2 YFSETQ. CDR3: CASSLGQGGSYTGELFF. CDR3 nucleotides: TGCGCCAGCAGCTTAGGACAGGGTGGTTCGTACACCGGGGAGCTGTTTTTT.

Only one count was recorded for this clone. The DNA of the CDR3 is TGTGCCAGCAGCGTAGCTGGGACTAGCGGATACAATGAGCAGTTCTTC. It codes for CASSVAGTSGYNEQFF. The genes are TRBV9 and TRBJ2-1, with 11 bases matching TRBD2. Trimming took 0 bases from V and 4 from J; bases not matched to a gene: 3. CDR3 length: 16 residues. Per germline, CDR1 SGDLS and CDR2 YYNGEE.

This chain uses TRBV1 with TRBJ1-6; the table gives TRBD1 as D, unverified against the DNA. TRBV1 is annotated as a pseudogene. The CDR3 has 14 amino acids. CDR3 DNA sequence: TGCACCAGCAGCCACGGACAGGGGAATTCACCCCTCCACTTT. Its protein product is CTSSHGQGNSPLHF.

Details on this clone: Other DNA sequences in this specimen translate into the identical CDR3. The genes are TRBV7-8 and TRBJ2-3; 9 bases line up with TRBD2. CDR3 size: 15 residues. CDR1 is SGHVS, CDR2 FQNEAQ, per germline. The V segment lost 3 bases and the J segment 4 bases; nucleotides outside the gene matches: 5. The CDR3 sequence: CASSLAGGPSDTQYF. The CDR3 region has the DNA TGTGCCAGCAGCTTGGCGGGGGGGCCATCAGATACGCAGTATTTT.

V is TRBV7-4 and J is TRBJ2-7; TRBD1 is a possible D gene (5 bases). The CDR3 is 16 amino acids. The germline gives CDR1 SGHVT, CDR2 SQSDAQ. The ends were cut back, 3 bases at V and 11 bases at J, with 26 bases in the middle. CDR3 bases: TGTGCCAGCAGCTTTTGTCCGTTCAGGGTACTCCCTCGGGAGTACTTC. Amino acid sequence: CASSFCPFRVLPREYF. The entire variable domain, with the rest obtained from reference TRBV7-4 and TRBJ2-7, is as follows: GAGVSQSPRYKVAKRGRDVALRCDSISGHVTLYWYRQTLGQGSEVLTYSQSDAQRDKSGRPSGRFSAERPERSVSTLKIQRTEQGDSAVYLCASSFCPFRVLPREYFGPGTRLTVT.

V usage is TRBV9 and J usage is TRBJ1-1; D may be TRBD1 (5 bases). Per the germline V gene, CDR1 is SGDLS and CDR2 is YYNGEE. Trimming took off 3 bases at V and 4 bases at J, with 13 bases between the two ends. The CDR3 is 14 amino acids. The chain's CDR3 is CASSAPGGITEAFF. DNA of the CDR3: TGTGCCAGCAGCGCCCCGGGGGGAATCACTGAAGCTTTCTTT. The full variable domain, completed using reference TRBV9 and TRBJ1-1, is DSGVTQTPKHLITATGQRVTLRCSPRSGDLSVYWYQQSLDQGLQFLIQYYNGEERAKGNILERFSAQQFPDLHSELNLSSLELGDSALYFCASSAPGGITEAFFGQGTRLTVV.

V and J are TRBV4-2 and TRBJ2-3; a possible D gene is TRBD2 (5 bases). CDR1 and CDR2 from the germline V gene are LGHNA and YNFKEQ. Trimming took 2 bases from V and 6 from J, leaving 21 bases between them. This CDR3 contains 17 residues. The CDR3 nucleotides are TGTGCCAGCAGCCAAAGTATGGAGACTCGCGGGTTGGATACGCAGTATTTT. It encodes CASSQSMETRGLDTQYF.

The chain carries TRBV6-1 and TRBJ2-1; 8 bases are a match to TRBD1. V was pared by 4 bases and J by 4 bases, with 9 bases of the junction left unmatched. The CDR3 extends over 16 amino acids. The germline V gene has CDR1 MNHNS and CDR2 SASEGT. The CDR3 region is CASSVLGTGPYNEQFF. The DNA for the CDR3 is TGTGCCAGCAGTGTCCTTGGGACAGGACCTTACAATGAGCAGTTCTTC.

V and J are TRBV6-5 and TRBJ1-1; 7 nucleotides agree with TRBD1. Trimming at V came to 6 bases and at J to 1 base, leaving 2 bases not matched to a gene. Germline-derived CDR1 and CDR2 are MNHEY and SVGAGI. The CDR3 consists of 13 residues. Here the CDR3 DNA reads TGTGCCAGCAGGGGACAGCCGAACACTGAAGCTTTCTTT. Translation: CASRGQPNTEAFF.

The rearrangement joins TRBV1 to TRBJ2-7; TRBD1 is taken as the D call from the table, unchecked against the DNA. TRBV1 represents a pseudogene. The CDR3 has 16 amino acids. The DNA of the CDR3 is TGCACCAGCAGCCAAGCTCGGGACAGGGGAACCTACGAGCAGTACTTC. Protein sequence: CTSSQARDRGTYEQYF.

V gene TRBV27 combines with J gene TRBJ2-7; TRBD2 agrees at 9 bases. Germline V gene sequence: CDR1 MNHEY, CDR2 SMNVEV (reference sequence). With V trimmed by 8 bases and J by 1 base, 9 bases remained unmatched. The length of the CDR3 is 15 residues. CDR3: CASLSASGDSYEQYF. As DNA, the CDR3 is TGTGCCAGCCTTTCGGCTAGCGGGGATTCCTACGAGCAGTACTTC.

J is TRBJ1-2 and V is TRBV2; 7 bases match TRBD1. The junction had 5 bases not matched to a gene; V was cut back by 10 bases and J by 0 bases. The CDR3 consists of 13 residues. The germline V gene encodes CDR1 SNHLY and CDR2 FYNNEI. In DNA, the CDR3 is TGTGCCACATTACAGGGGACTAACTATGGCTACACCTTC. Its translation is CATLQGTNYGYTF.

The J gene is TRBJ2-3, the V gene TRBV15; TRBD1 agrees at 7 bases. The CDR3 has 16 amino acids. V lost 0 bases, J lost 3 bases, and 6 bases stayed unmatched. Per germline, CDR1 LNHNV and CDR2 YYDKDF (reference sequence). The CDR3 DNA follows: TGTGCCACCAGCAGAGATCTACAGGGGCAAACAGATACGCAGTATTTT. This gives the protein CATSRDLQGQTDTQYF.

The chain links TRBV3-1 (or the pseudogene TRBV3-2) to TRBJ1-3; D uncertain. Germline loops: CDR1 LGHDT, CDR2 YNNKEL (reference sequence). The CDR3 is 15 residues long. Trimming cost V 4 bases and J 0 bases, with 10 bases left between them. CDR3 in DNA: TGTGCCAGCAGCCCGCGACTTGGCTCTGGAAACACCATATATTTT. This gives the protein CASSPRLGSGNTIYF.

This rearrangement joins TRBV14 to TRBJ2-7, with TRBD2 matching 10 bases. The germline CDR1 and CDR2 sequences are SGHDN and FVKESK. The CDR3 covers 14 residues. With V trimmed by 4 bases and J by 13 bases, 13 bases remained unmatched. The CDR3 sequence is CASSRPSGGATNYF. The CDR3 DNA sequence: TGTGCCAGCAGCCGCCCTAGCGGGGGTGCTACAAATTACTTC.

The genes are TRBV15 and TRBJ1-2, with 8 positions matching TRBD1. Losses at the gene ends were 0 bases for V and 4 bases for J; bases not matched to a gene: 7. There are 16 residues in the CDR3. Germline V gene data show CDR1 as LNHNV and CDR2 as YYDKDF (reference sequence). The CDR3 sequence: CATSRDGGQVLYGYTF. CDR3 nucleotides: TGTGCCACCAGCAGAGATGGGGGACAGGTCCTCTATGGCTACACCTTC.

This chain connects TRBV6-5 to TRBJ1-2; TRBD1 matches at 8 bases. CDR1 MNHEY and CDR2 SVGAGI come from the germline V gene. V shed 6 bases and J 5 bases; nucleotides not matched to a gene: 8. The CDR3 consists of 14 residues. CDR3 in amino acids: CASRTSGGRYGYTF. For the CDR3, the DNA is TGTGCCAGCAGGACTTCAGGGGGCCGATATGGCTACACCTTC.

The rearrangement uses TRBV7-2 and TRBJ2-3; TRBD2 agrees at 16 bases. V lost 6 bases, J lost 4 bases, and 10 bases stayed unmatched. Germline V gives CDR1 SGHTA, CDR2 FQGNSA. The CDR3 extends over 18 amino acids. This chain's CDR3 is CASRPKPGLAGGSDTQYF. As DNA, the CDR3 is TGTGCCAGCAGACCTAAGCCGGGACTAGCGGGAGGGTCAGATACGCAGTATTTT. Drawing the rest from reference TRBV7-2 and TRBJ2-3, the complete variable domain is GAGVSQSPSNKVTEKGKDVELRCDPISGHTALYWYRQSLGQGLEFLIYFQGNSAPDKSGLPSDRFSAERTGGSVSTLTIQRTQQEDSAVYLCASRPKPGLAGGSDTQYFGPGTRLTVL.

There are a few counts of this clone. The gene calls are TRBV20-1 and TRBJ1-1; 9 bases agree with TRBD1. The germline gives CDR1 DFQATT, CDR2 SNEGSKA (reference sequence). Trimming cost V 3 bases and J 1 base; bases outside gene matches: 3. This CDR3 is 14 amino acids long. In nucleotides, the CDR3 is TGCAGTGCTAGTCTGGGACAGGGGAACACTGAAGCTTTCTTT. Protein sequence: CSASLGQGNTEAFF.

Regarding this clone: Other DNA sequences of this sample code for an identical CDR3. V usage is TRBV3-1 (or the pseudogene TRBV3-2) and J usage is TRBJ1-2; no clear D. Germline CDR1 LGHDT, CDR2 YNNKEL (reference sequence). This CDR3 comprises 13 residues. The V end was cut by 0 bases, the J end by 8 bases, with 10 bases between. CDR3 bases: TGTGCCAGCAGCCAAGATAGAGGTAGGGGCTACACCTTC. Amino acid sequence: CASSQDRGRGYTF.

This clone was observed a few times. This sequence joins TRBV7-8 and TRBJ1-4; D might be TRBD1 (6 bases). The CDR3 is 13 amino acids. Trimming took 7 bases from V and 8 from J, leaving 14 bases between them. Germline CDR1 and CDR2: SGHVS and FQNEAQ. The CDR3 DNA reads as TGTGCCAGCACCCCCTTCCAGGGGGAAAAACTGTTTTTT. Translated: CASTPFQGEKLFF.

This clone was picked up a small number of times. This chain joins TRBV14 and TRBJ1-4; D is undetermined. Germline CDR1 is SGHDN and CDR2 is FVKESK. The CDR3 is 13 residues long. The germline V and J ends were trimmed by 5 bases and 6 bases, with 10 bases remaining between them. The chain's CDR3 is CASSAGVDEKLFF. CDR3 in DNA: TGTGCCAGCAGCGCCGGGGTGGATGAAAAACTGTTTTTT.

The rearrangement uses TRBV5-1 and TRBJ2-5; TRBD2 aligns across 8 bases. CDR1 SGHRS and CDR2 YFSETQ come from the germline V gene. CDR3 length equals 15 residues. Trimming cost V 5 bases and J 1 base; bases outside gene matches: 7. CDR3 amino acids: CASRKELAGQETQYF. CDR3 DNA: TGCGCCAGCAGAAAGGAGCTAGCGGGCCAAGAGACCCAGTACTTC. The full variable domain, rest sourced from reference TRBV5-1 and TRBJ2-5, is KAGVTQTPRYLIKTRGQQVTLSCSPISGHRSVSWYQQTPGQGLQFLFEYFSETQRNKGNFPGRFSGRQFSNSRSEMNVSTLELGDSALYLCASRKELAGQETQYFGPGTRLLVL.

The chain recombines TRBV7-9 with TRBJ1-3; D not certain. The CDR3 has 15 residues. Germline V CDR1 and CDR2: SEHNR, FQNEAQ (reference sequence). The V gene lost 1 base and the J gene lost 3 bases, with 10 bases spanning the gap. Here the CDR3 reads CASSLGAPDGNTIYF. DNA for the CDR3: TGTGCCAGCAGCTTAGGGGCTCCCGATGGAAACACCATATATTTT.

This clone was recorded a few times. J is TRBJ1-5 and V is TRBV6-2 or TRBV6-3; 11 nucleotides agree with TRBD1. The CDR3 length is 17 residues. Trimming at V came to 5 bases and at J to 6 bases, leaving 12 bases not matched to a gene. Germline CDR1 MNHEY, CDR2 SVGEGT. For the CDR3, the DNA is TGTGCCAGCAGTCCCGAACAGGACAGGGGGCTTCCTCAGCCCCAGCATTTT. Translated, it gives CASSPEQDRGLPQPQHF.

This rearrangement joins TRBV9 to TRBJ1-2; D call uncertain. V lost 4 bases and J lost 7, with 23 bases in between. Germline CDR1 reads SGDLS; CDR2 reads YYNGEE. The CDR3 extends over 16 amino acids. In DNA, the CDR3 is TGTGCCAGCAGCCCCCGAGCGAGCGGCCTTATGGGTGGCTACACCTTC. It translates to CASSPRASGLMGGYTF.

The chain joins TRBV7-2 to TRBJ1-2; D remains unclear. There are 15 residues in the CDR3. Germline-derived CDR1 and CDR2 are SGHTA and FQGNSA. V was shortened by 4 bases and J by 6 bases, with 18 bases between the two germline ends. CDR3 sequence: CASSYPSDSPDGYTF. CDR3 bases: TGTGCCAGCAGCTACCCATCGGACTCACCGGATGGCTACACCTTC.

The chain employs TRBV3-1 (or the pseudogene TRBV3-2) and TRBJ2-7, with D unresolved. This CDR3 contains 15 residues. The germline gives CDR1 LGHDT, CDR2 YNNKEL (reference sequence). The V end lost 4 bases, the J end lost 7 bases, and 20 bases lay between the germline ends. This chain's CDR3 is CASSRNIQTPQEQYF. The CDR3 DNA reads as TGTGCCAGCAGCCGTAACATTCAGACTCCCCAAGAGCAGTACTTC.

V usage is TRBV6-5 and J usage is TRBJ2-1, with 10 bases aligning to TRBD1. CDR1 is MNHEY and CDR2 is SVGAGI in the germline V gene. The length of the CDR3 is 15 residues. The ends lost 0 bases at V and 5 bases at J; junction bases unmatched: 1. Here the CDR3 reads CASSYSGQGNNEQFF. The CDR3 DNA reads TGTGCCAGCAGTTACTCGGGACAGGGGAACAATGAGCAGTTCTTC.

V is TRBV9 and J is TRBJ2-4; TRBD2 agrees at 12 bases. Germline CDR1 is SGDLS and CDR2 is YYNGEE. The CDR3 length is 17 residues. V was clipped by 3 bases and J by 2 bases; unmatched bases: 6. The CDR3 reads CASSEGLAGGSKNIQYF. The DNA for the CDR3 is TGTGCCAGCAGCGAGGGACTAGCGGGCGGGTCCAAAAACATTCAGTACTTC.